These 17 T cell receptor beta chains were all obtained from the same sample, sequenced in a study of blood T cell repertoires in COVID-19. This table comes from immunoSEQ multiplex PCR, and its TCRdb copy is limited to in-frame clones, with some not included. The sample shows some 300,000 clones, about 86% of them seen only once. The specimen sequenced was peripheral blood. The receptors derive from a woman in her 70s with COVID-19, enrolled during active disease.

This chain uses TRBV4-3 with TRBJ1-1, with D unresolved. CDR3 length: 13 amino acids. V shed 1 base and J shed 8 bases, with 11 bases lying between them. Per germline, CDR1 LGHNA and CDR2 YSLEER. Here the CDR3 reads CASSQASGGEAFF. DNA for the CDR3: TGCGCCAGCAGCCAAGCTAGCGGCGGAGAAGCTTTCTTT.

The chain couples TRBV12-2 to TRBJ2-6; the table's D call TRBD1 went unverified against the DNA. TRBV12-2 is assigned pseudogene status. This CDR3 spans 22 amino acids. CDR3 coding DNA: TGTGCAAGTCGCCTCAAAGTCCGGGACAGGGACTCCCCCCACTCTGGGGCCAACGTCCTGACTTTC. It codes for CASRLKVRDRDSPHSGANVLTF.

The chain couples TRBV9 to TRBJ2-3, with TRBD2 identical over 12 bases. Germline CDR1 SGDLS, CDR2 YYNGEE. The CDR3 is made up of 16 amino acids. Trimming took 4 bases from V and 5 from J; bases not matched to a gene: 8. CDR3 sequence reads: CASSPPGTSGLDTQYF. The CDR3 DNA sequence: TGTGCCAGCAGCCCACCGGGGACTAGCGGGTTAGATACGCAGTATTTT.

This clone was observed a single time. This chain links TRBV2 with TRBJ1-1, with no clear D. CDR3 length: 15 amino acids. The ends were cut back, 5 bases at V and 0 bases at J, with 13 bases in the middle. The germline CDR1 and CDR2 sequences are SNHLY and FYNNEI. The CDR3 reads CASSFERQMNTEAFF. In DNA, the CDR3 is TGTGCCAGCAGTTTTGAGAGGCAAATGAACACTGAAGCTTTCTTT.

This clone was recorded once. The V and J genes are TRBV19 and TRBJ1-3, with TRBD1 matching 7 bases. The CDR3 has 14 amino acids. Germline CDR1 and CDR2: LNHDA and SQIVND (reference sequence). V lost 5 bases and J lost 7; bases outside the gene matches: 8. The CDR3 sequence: CASSVDRAGNTIYF. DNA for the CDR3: TGTGCCAGTAGTGTCGACAGGGCGGGTAACACCATATATTTT.

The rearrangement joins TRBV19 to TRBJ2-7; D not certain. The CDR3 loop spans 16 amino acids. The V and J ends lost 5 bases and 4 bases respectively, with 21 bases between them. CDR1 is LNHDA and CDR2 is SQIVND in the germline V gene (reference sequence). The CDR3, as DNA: TGTGCCAGTAGTCCTTCCCTAAATACAGTGCCTTACGAGCAGTACTTC. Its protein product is CASSPSLNTVPYEQYF.

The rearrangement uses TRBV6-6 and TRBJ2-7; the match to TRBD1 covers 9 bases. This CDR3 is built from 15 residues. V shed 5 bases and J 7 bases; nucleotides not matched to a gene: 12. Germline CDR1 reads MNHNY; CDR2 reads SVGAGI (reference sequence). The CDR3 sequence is CASSPQATGTGEQYF. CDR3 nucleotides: TGTGCCAGCAGTCCCCAGGCTACCGGGACAGGGGAGCAGTACTTC.

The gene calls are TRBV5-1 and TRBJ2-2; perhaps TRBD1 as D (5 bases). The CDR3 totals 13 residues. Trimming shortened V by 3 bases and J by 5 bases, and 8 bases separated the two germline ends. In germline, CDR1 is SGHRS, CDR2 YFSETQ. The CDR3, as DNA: TGCGCCAGCAGCTCCCCAGGGACCGGGGAGCTGTTTTTT. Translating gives CASSSPGTGELFF.

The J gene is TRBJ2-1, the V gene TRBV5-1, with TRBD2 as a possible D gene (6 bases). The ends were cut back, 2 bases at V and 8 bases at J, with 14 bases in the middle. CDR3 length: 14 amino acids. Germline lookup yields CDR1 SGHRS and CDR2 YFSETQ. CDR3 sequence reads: CASSLIGGVYEQFF. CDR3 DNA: TGCGCCAGCAGCTTAATCGGCGGGGTGTATGAGCAGTTCTTC.

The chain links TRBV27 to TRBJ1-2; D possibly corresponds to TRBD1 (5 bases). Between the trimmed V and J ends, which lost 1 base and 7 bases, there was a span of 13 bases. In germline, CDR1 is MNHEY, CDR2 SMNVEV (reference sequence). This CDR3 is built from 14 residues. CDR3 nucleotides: TGTGCCAGCAGTTTATGGGGCAGGTCGCCTGGCTACACCTTC. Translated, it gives CASSLWGRSPGYTF.

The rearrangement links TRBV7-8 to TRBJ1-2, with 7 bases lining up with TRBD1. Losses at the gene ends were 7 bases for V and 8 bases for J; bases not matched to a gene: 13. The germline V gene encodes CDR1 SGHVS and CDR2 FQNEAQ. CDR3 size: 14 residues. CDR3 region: CASTRGQGEWGYTF. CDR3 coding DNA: TGTGCCAGCACCCGAGGGCAGGGGGAATGGGGCTACACCTTC.

CDR3 protein: CASSLGGNGYNSPLHF. The DNA for the CDR3 is TGCGCCAGCAGCTTGGGAGGGAACGGCTATAATTCACCCCTCCACTTT. J is TRBJ1-6 and V is TRBV5-1, with unresolved D. Per the germline V gene, CDR1 is SGHRS and CDR2 is YFSETQ. This CDR3 spans 16 amino acids. The V gene lost 0 bases and the J gene lost 3 bases, with 10 bases spanning the gap.

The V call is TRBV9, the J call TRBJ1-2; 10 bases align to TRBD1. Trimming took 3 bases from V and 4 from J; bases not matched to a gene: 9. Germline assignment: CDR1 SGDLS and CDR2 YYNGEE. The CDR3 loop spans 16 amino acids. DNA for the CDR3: TGTGCCAGCAGCGGCTCCGGGACAGGGGCTTCCTATGGCTACACCTTC. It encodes CASSGSGTGASYGYTF.

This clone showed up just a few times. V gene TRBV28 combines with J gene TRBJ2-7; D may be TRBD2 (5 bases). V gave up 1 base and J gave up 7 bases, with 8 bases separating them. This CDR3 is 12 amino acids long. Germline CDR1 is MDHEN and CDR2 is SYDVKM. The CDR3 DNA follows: TGTGCCAGCAGTTTATTAACGGGGGAGCAGTACTTC. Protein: CASSLLTGEQYF.

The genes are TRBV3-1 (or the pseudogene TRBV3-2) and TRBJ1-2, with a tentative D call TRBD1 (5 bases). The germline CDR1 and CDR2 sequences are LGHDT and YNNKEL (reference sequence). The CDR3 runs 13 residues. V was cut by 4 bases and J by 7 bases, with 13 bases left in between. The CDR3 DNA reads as TGTGCCAGCAGCCCTCAGGTGGGACTTGGCTACACCTTC. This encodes CASSPQVGLGYTF.

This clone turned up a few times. The CDR3 spells CASSLSVDTQYF. As DNA, the CDR3 is TGTGCCAGCAGTTTATCGGTAGATACGCAGTATTTT. This chain uses TRBV12-3 or TRBV12-4 with TRBJ2-3; D remains unclear. V lost 2 bases and J lost 5, with 5 bases in between. CDR3 length equals 12 residues.

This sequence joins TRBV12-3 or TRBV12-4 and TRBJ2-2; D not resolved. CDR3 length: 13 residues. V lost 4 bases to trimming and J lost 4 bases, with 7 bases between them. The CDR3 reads CASSSFSTGELFF. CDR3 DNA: TGTGCCAGCAGTTCTTTCTCCACCGGGGAGCTGTTTTTT.